This paragraph covers one TCR beta chain sequence. Its antigen remains unidentified. There are 16 residues in the CDR3. V gave up 0 bases and J gave up 0 bases, with 11 bases separating them. From germline, CDR1 is LGHNA and CDR2 YSLEER. The data stem from a study of cytomegalovirus exposure and HLA in healthy donors. Amplification used 60 Vbeta primers and 13 Jbeta primers. TCRdb keeps only in-frame clones here, not all; method: immunoSEQ multiplex PCR. Its listing shows about 140,000 clones. Study-wide points: An apparent linkage of common viral pathogens to several of the most significant clusters emerged in a later analysis.

The receptor comes from a man aged 40-49 years in good health and CMV-seronegative. Sequencing was done on a sample of PBMCs. The chain joins TRBV4-3 to TRBJ1-2, with D unresolved. The CDR3 protein is CASSQDLKLANYGYTF. The CDR3 DNA reads TGCGCCAGCAGCCAAGACTTAAAATTAGCTAACTATGGCTACACCTTC.